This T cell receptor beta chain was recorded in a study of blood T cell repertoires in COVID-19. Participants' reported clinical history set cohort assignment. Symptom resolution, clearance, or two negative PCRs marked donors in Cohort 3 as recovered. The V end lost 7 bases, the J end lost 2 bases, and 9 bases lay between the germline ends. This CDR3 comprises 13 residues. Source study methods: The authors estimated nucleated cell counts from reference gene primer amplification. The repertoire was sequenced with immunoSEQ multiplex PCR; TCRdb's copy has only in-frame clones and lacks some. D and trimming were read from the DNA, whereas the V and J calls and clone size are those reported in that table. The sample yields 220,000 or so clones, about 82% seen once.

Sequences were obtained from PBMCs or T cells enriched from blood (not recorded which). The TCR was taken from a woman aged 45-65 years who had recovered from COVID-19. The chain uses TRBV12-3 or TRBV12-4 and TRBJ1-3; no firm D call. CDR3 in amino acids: CASTVHAGNTIYF. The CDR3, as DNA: TGTGCCAGCACCGTACACGCTGGAAACACCATATATTTT.